This paragraph reports one TCR beta chain. As yet, its antigen is unknown. The sample belongs to a study of T cell responses to AZD1222 COVID-19 vaccine. General observations from the study: Baseline testing showed seropositivity in only six or seven AZD1222 recipients. Variant regions that are unmutated are reportedly the target of nearly half of spike-specific TCRs.

This CDR3 has 15 amino acids. Trimming cost V 3 bases and J 10 bases; bases outside gene matches: 7. The germline gives CDR1 LNHNV, CDR2 YYDKDF (reference sequence). Here immunoSEQ multiplex PCR was the method, and the copy in TCRdb shows in-frame clones only, minus some. The sample lists about 160,000 clones; roughly 90% were seen once. The sequences come from peripheral blood, collected 28 days after the second AZD1222 dose. This clonotype was obtained from an adult who received the AZD1222 COVID-19 vaccine. The genes are TRBV15 and TRBJ1-6; the match to TRBD1 covers 9 bases. The CDR3 sequence is CATSRLTGGSSPLHF. The CDR3 DNA is TGTGCCACCAGCAGGTTAACAGGGGGCTCGTCACCCCTCCACTTT.